This T cell receptor beta chain was sequenced in a study of T-cell reconstitution after alpha-beta-depleted transplantation in children. Study-level findings and limits: Alpha-beta T cells present about two months after transplant were reported to originate from several hundred expanded graft clones.

The trim removed 6 bases at V and 7 bases at J, leaving 10 bases unmatched. Per the germline V gene, CDR1 is DFQATT and CDR2 is SNEGSKA (reference sequence). The length of the CDR3 is 15 residues. Details on this clonotype: Its target is unknown.

The TCRbeta library was prepared with unique molecular identifiers. TCRdb called the PCR reads again in MiXCR, with one record for every CDR3 protein. Of around 600,000 distinct CDR3 sequences in the sample, roughly 23% were seen once. Sequences were derived from PBMCs, mostly from graft donor cells, sampled 360 days after TCRalphabeta/CD19-depleted stem cell transplant. This sequence joins TRBV20-1 and TRBJ2-4; 12 bases align to TRBD2. This sequence was found in a boy younger than two who had a stem cell transplant for acute myeloid leukemia, so the T cells may come from the graft donor. The CDR3 protein is CSALSPSGGANIQYF. The CDR3 DNA is TGCAGTGCCTTAAGTCCTAGCGGGGGGGCGAACATTCAGTACTTC.